Given below is one T cell receptor (beta chain) in context. Its antigen remains undetermined. The sample holds no much larger clone one base away, and base qualities are not on file. This sample stems from a study of tumor-infiltrating lymphocytes in primary liver carcinoma listed by TCRdb under 2017. At the level of the whole study: Surgical resection was performed in China between late 2015 and 2016 on about 5 patients with histopathologically diagnosed primary liver carcinoma. Hepatocellular carcinoma (four) or combined HCC and intrahepatic cholangiocarcinoma (one) was present in the five patients, who were three men and two women aged 30 to 69 years. The five patients had tumors of stage T1-T3 N0M0, with maximum diameters ranging from roughly 4 to 11 cm. Roughly 3.65 to 7.13 million productive TCRbeta reads were obtained per sample, and no significant difference in read depth was found between tissue types. Across five regions of each liver tumor, along with adjacent normal tissue and blood, the study brought together TCRbeta repertoire sequencing, expression microarrays and whole-exome sequencing. A total of 35 specimens from 5 patients went through TCRbeta repertoire sequencing, namely 25 tumor regions, 5 adjacent noncancerous liver tissues and 5 peripheral blood samples. Technical replicate repertoires showed high reproducibility, with mean shared-clone rates approximately 0.87 and correlation coefficients above 0.98. Findings and caveats that apply to the study as a whole: The study included only a handful of patients, and the authors note findings should be validated in a larger study. The top 250 clones accounted for a significantly greater share of the repertoire in tumors than in blood (p = 0.039). Because only the TCR beta chain was sequenced and unpaired alpha chains were not captured, true repertoire diversity is likely underestimated. Consistent with antigen-driven expansion, pairs of tumor regions showed higher repertoire overlap (mean roughly 35%) than either tumor-adjacent pairs (around 17%) or tumor-blood pairs (approximately 14%). Since the samples were bulk and unsorted, there was no way to compare CD4+ and CD8+ T cell repertoires.

Blood RNA was extracted from unsorted whole blood with TRIzol reagent; germline DNA came from the DNeasy Blood & Tissue kit. Chronic HBV infection was present in the patients, and the patients were treatment-naive at sampling. Before surgery, around 4 milliliters of peripheral blood were drawn into K2EDTA tubes. TCRbeta-specific cDNA was reverse-transcribed from 500 ng total RNA using a constant-region primer and ProtoScript II reverse transcriptase. TCRbeta libraries were built with three nested multiplex PCR rounds, a slightly modified ARM-PCR procedure. Sample barcodes and Illumina adapters were added in a final 25-cycle PCR with Deep VentR polymerase. Before sequencing, amplicons of 200-500 bp were gel-purified using a QIAquick gel extraction kit. An Illumina HiSeq 2500 was used to sequence the TCRbeta amplicons, generating 250-bp paired-end reads. In the original analysis: Reads were quality-trimmed with Trimmomatic v0.33, and paired reads were merged with FLASH v1.2.11 to recover full CDR3 sequences. MiGEC v1.2.1b assigned V, D and J germline segments to the rearranged TCRbeta sequences. Clonotype statistics and Shannon-Wiener diversity indices were computed with VDJtools v1.0.0. To reduce sampling bias, subsequent analyses other than the diversity analysis used only the 250 most abundant clonotypes in each sample. TCRdb cleaned the public reads at Q25 with fastp, built clones with MiXCR and kept in-frame beta chains. A single entry per CDR3 protein holds the most common genes and DNA from its merged rows. The V and J calls and clone size are TCRdb's, not the authors'. The sample includes around 330,000 distinct CDR3 sequences, with less than 75% observed a single time. The top ten clonotypes cover 9% of the sample.

Sequencing input: peripheral blood. This TCR was sampled from a middle-aged man with primary liver carcinoma and hepatitis B virus infection.

The CDR3 region reads CASSSNREGETQYF. The nucleotide sequence is TGCGCCAGCAGCTCAAACAGGGAGGGTGAGACCCAGTACTTC. The rearranged segments are TRBV5-1 and TRBJ2-5; perhaps TRBD2 is the D gene, with 7 bases matching. V is cut by 3 bases and J by 5 bases, and the space between the germline ends is 14 bases. Based on the germline V gene, the CDR1 and CDR2 sequences are SGHRS and YFSETQ. Measured from the cysteine to the phenylalanine, the CDR3 is 14 residues long. CDR3 DNA only is kept here, 42 bases in frame from base 1.